This paragraph covers one T cell receptor beta chain sequence. One base away there is no much larger clone; base qualities are not given. The sample belongs to a study of graft-versus-host responses after intestinal transplantation (dated by TCRdb to the early 2020s). About the study as a whole: Recipients received multivisceral, liver-intestinal, or isolated intestinal transplants. All recipients received anti-thymocyte globulin induction followed by maintenance tacrolimus and steroids for about three years. After intestinal transplantation, graft-versus-host and host-versus-graft alloreactive T cell clones were followed in the graft, circulation and bone marrow using bulk TCR-beta CDR3 sequencing. To identify alloreactive clones, pre-transplant mixed lymphocyte reaction products were sequenced and then compared with unstimulated pre-transplant donor and recipient T cells. The cohort enrolled some 23 intestinal transplant recipients including one retransplant, and a few patients lacking pretransplant specimens were excluded. A peak of at least 4% donor T cells among recipient peripheral blood mononuclear cells was the definition used for donor T cell macrochimerism. Rather than going through the commercial service, samples from a few later patients were sequenced in-house on an Illumina MiSeq and processed with MiXCR.

CDR1 and CDR2 (MNHEY, SVGAGI) derive from the germline V gene. Reading from cysteine to phenylalanine, the CDR3 counts 15 amino acids. CDR3 DNA is the only sequence kept; it has 45 bases, read in frame from the first base. A distance of 13 bases separates the germline ends of V and J, which lose 1 base and 3 bases respectively. Findings and caveats that apply to the study as a whole: The relatively low number and heterogeneity of intestinal transplant patients limited the conclusions. GvH clones were detected in recipient bone marrow, and some of these GvH clones were observed earlier in ileal mucosa or blood, consistent with an intestinal mucosal origin. In the allografts of patients with donor T cell macrochimerism, GvH to HvG T cell clonal ratios were high. Peak levels of circulating GvH clones were associated with declines in HvG clones early after transplant.

The time point label on this specimen signifies: cells obtained before transplantation from donor or recipient. In mixed lymphocyte reactions, roughly 200,000 CFSE-labeled pre-transplant responders were plated with roughly 200,000 irradiated violet-dye-labeled stimulators and cultured for five to seven days. After the mixed lymphocyte reaction, proliferating CD3+CD4+CFSE-low and CD3+CD8+CFSE-low responder cells were FACS-sorted on a BD Influx sorter. Receptors were amplified or captured by the immunoSEQ multiplex PCR assay. For most patients, genomic DNA was isolated with the Qiagen DNeasy Blood and Tissue Kit and shipped frozen to Adaptive Biotechnologies for TCR sequencing. High-throughput TCR-beta CDR3 sequencing of genomic DNA from most patients was performed by Adaptive Biotechnologies. In the source study's methods: Adaptive's ImmunoSEQ software was the source of the TCR sequencing data for roughly 19 patients, while three other patients were processed with MiXCR and VDJtools. To correct CD4 versus CD8 sorting errors, any sequence found in both subsets at a frequency ratio below 5:1 was removed. CDR3 nucleotide sequences shared by donor and recipient were removed because the origin of these sequences could not be assigned. To count as alloreactive, a clone needed at least 2-fold expansion over unstimulated cells and a minimum CFSE-low frequency of 0.002% (template counts) or 0.001% (read counts). Mappable clones were those detected in sequenced pre-transplant spleen, lymph node, or MLR CFSE-low populations of the donor or recipient. The cumulative frequency of alloreactive clones was calculated as a percentage of all sequences, weighted by copy number. TCRdb provides this immuneACCESS table in a form limited to in-frame rearrangements. Some clones are lacking; in checked studies, under half of them reflect an unresolved V gene, and why the rest are absent is not known. V, J and clone size reflect that table, while D and trimming were determined from the DNA. This sample is represented by roughly 25,000 clones; just under 40% of them were singletons. The ten biggest clones cover 0.65% to 0.8% of the sample.

This sequence uses TRBV6-5 and TRBJ2-7; the D gene is unclear. Source: alloreactive CD4+ T cells from a mixed lymphocyte reaction culture, taken before intestinal transplant. In light of the paper, this sample's cell subset or site label describes: CFSE-low proliferating T cells sorted from approximately six-day pre-transplant mixed lymphocyte reaction (GvH or HvG direction). The source is a human patient who received an intestinal transplant. The DNA sequence is given as TGTGCCAGCAGTTACTGGATAGGAGACGACTACGAGCAGTACTTC. It is translated as CASSYWIGDDYEQYF.